The 18 T cell receptor beta chains below all came from one sample that was sequenced in a study of metastatic and nonmetastatic thyroid tumors. TCRdb called clones again from the PCR reads with MiXCR. The repertoire has 30,000 to 40,000 clones, 35% of them found once; the top ten carry under 25%. Thyroid surgery was performed in patients who had received no treatment beforehand. The sample taken for sequencing was tumor tissue. The receptors come from a female donor with papillary thyroid cancer or a benign thyroid nodule (not recorded which). Some clones in this sample may be carry-over from other donors' samples.

The CDR3 bases are TGTGCCAGTAGTAGGGCGGATAGTGTCTACGAGCAGTACTTC. This sequence encodes CASSRADSVYEQYF. V gene TRBV19 combines with J gene TRBJ2-7; D gene unclear. The V gene's germline CDR1 is LNHDA and CDR2 SQIVND (reference sequence). This CDR3 is built from 14 residues. V was shortened by 4 bases and J by 3 bases, with 13 bases between the two germline ends.

The chain employs TRBV5-6 and TRBJ1-2; D is perhaps TRBD1 (5 bases). In germline, CDR1 is SGHDT, CDR2 YYEEEE. V shed 0 bases and J shed 5 bases, with 17 bases lying between them. This CDR3 has 16 amino acids. This CDR3 is CASSLGGEGQGYGYTF. Written as DNA, the CDR3 is TGTGCCAGCAGCTTGGGGGGGGAAGGCCAGGGTTATGGCTACACCTTC.

V is TRBV5-1 and J is TRBJ2-2; D is perhaps TRBD1 or TRBD2 (6 bases each). The CDR3 is 15 residues long. Germline V gene lookup returns CDR1 SGHRS and CDR2 YFSETQ. V was pared by 3 bases and J by 6 bases, with 15 bases between. The CDR3 region is CASSSEGQVAGELFF. The CDR3 DNA reads TGCGCCAGCAGCTCGGAGGGACAAGTTGCCGGGGAGCTGTTTTTT.

The genes are TRBV19 and TRBJ2-1, with 7 bases that match TRBD1. CDR3 length: 14 amino acids. Germline V gene lookup returns CDR1 LNHDA and CDR2 SQIVND (reference sequence). The ends lost 0 bases at V and 8 bases at J; junction bases unmatched: 4. CDR3 region: CASSIDQGVDEQFF. Here the CDR3 DNA reads TGTGCCAGTAGTATAGATCAGGGGGTGGATGAGCAGTTCTTC.

This clone was observed a few times. The chain links TRBV28 to TRBJ2-7; maybe TRBD2 (7 bases). Germline V gene data show CDR1 as MDHEN and CDR2 as SYDVKM. The CDR3 loop spans 13 amino acids. Trimming pared 6 bases from V and 2 bases from J, leaving 11 bases between. The CDR3 spells CASRGGTTYEQYF. CDR3 DNA sequence: TGTGCCAGCAGGGGGGGGACAACCTACGAGCAGTACTTC.

The sample holds a few counts of this clone. This rearrangement joins TRBV27 to TRBJ1-2; unclear D gene. Trimming took 5 bases from V and 3 from J, leaving 10 bases between them. Germline V CDR1 and CDR2: MNHEY, SMNVEV (reference sequence). This CDR3 is 13 amino acids long. CDR3 sequence: CASSITRDYGYTF. CDR3 DNA: TGTGCCAGCAGTATTACGCGGGACTATGGCTACACCTTC.

As regards this clone: Other DNA sequences in the sample encode the same CDR3. The chain has TRBV29-1 and TRBJ2-5; TRBD1 aligns across 8 bases. The J segment lost 0 bases and the V segment lost 6 bases, leaving 3 bases of the junction unmatched. Germline loops: CDR1 SQVTM, CDR2 ANQGSEA. The CDR3 consists of 13 residues. The CDR3 region is CSVGDRYQETQYF. CDR3 DNA: TGCAGCGTGGGGGACAGGTACCAAGAGACCCAGTACTTC.

The chain carries TRBV5-1 and TRBJ2-3, with D perhaps matching TRBD1 (8 bases). Between the trimmed V and J ends, which lost 5 bases and 1 base, there was a span of 14 bases. This CDR3 region has 15 residues. Germline V lookup: CDR1 SGHRS, CDR2 YFSETQ. In DNA, the CDR3 is TGCGCCAGCAGGGGACAGGCGGGGGGCACAGATACGCAGTATTTT. It specifies CASRGQAGGTDTQYF.

This clone was seen more than once but under ten times. V and J are TRBV27 and TRBJ2-5; 7 nucleotides line up with TRBD1. The V and J ends lost 5 bases and 1 base, in that order; junction bases with no gene match: 7. The CDR3 has 15 residues. CDR1 is MNHEY, CDR2 SMNVEV, per germline (reference sequence). CDR3 protein: CASSLVGGSQETQYF. In DNA, the CDR3 is TGTGCCAGCAGTCTTGTAGGGGGCTCCCAAGAGACCCAGTACTTC.

The chain is built from TRBV5-1 and TRBJ1-1; D call uncertain. Trimming left V 1 base short and J 1 base short, with 8 bases between. This CDR3 region has 14 residues. Per the germline V gene, CDR1 is SGHRS and CDR2 is YFSETQ. The CDR3 sequence is CASSLWPGNTEAFF. As DNA, the CDR3 is TGCGCCAGCAGCTTGTGGCCGGGGAACACTGAAGCTTTCTTT.

This clone was seen only a few times. The V gene is TRBV11-2, the J gene TRBJ2-2; 10 nucleotides agree with TRBD1. After removal of 5 bases from V and 5 bases from J, the junction contained 2 bases not matched to a gene. CDR3 size: 14 residues. Looked up from germline, CDR1 is SGHAT and CDR2 is FQNNGV. DNA for the CDR3: TGTGCCAGCAGCCGGGGACAGGGGACCGGGGAGCTGTTTTTT. It specifies CASSRGQGTGELFF.

A few counts support this clone. V gene TRBV29-1 combines with J gene TRBJ2-7, with 7 bases lining up with TRBD2. The V segment lost 7 bases and the J segment 0 bases; nucleotides outside the gene matches: 3. This CDR3 region has 12 residues. Germline V gene sequence: CDR1 SQVTM, CDR2 ANQGSEA. The CDR3 sequence is CSAGTTSYEQYF. CDR3 coding DNA: TGCAGCGCTGGGACTACCTCCTACGAGCAGTACTTC.

This clone was recorded a few times. Its ends do not fully match the called genes, so a read error is possible. The rearrangement joins TRBV9 to TRBJ2-7; the D gene is possibly TRBD1 (5 bases). Germline V gene lookup returns CDR1 SGDLS and CDR2 YYNGEE. The CDR3 runs 11 residues. CDR3 DNA: TGTGCCAGCAGCGTACAGGGCGAGCGGTACTTC. Translation: CASSVQGERYF.

This clone was detected only a few times. This chain uses TRBV25-1 with TRBJ2-2, with a possible D match to TRBD1 (5 bases). The length of the CDR3 is 15 residues. V shed 3 bases and J shed 1 base, with 9 bases lying between them. Germline values: CDR1 MGHDK, CDR2 SYGVNS. The CDR3 here is CASSEFQGNTGELFF. CDR3 sequence (DNA): TGTGCCAGCAGTGAGTTTCAGGGGAACACCGGGGAGCTGTTTTTT.

This chain joins TRBV20-1 and TRBJ2-7; 9 bases agree with TRBD2. CDR3 size: 15 residues. Germline-derived CDR1 and CDR2 are DFQATT and SNEGSKA (reference sequence). J lost 5 bases, V lost 4 bases, and 12 bases had no gene match. In DNA, the CDR3 is TGCAGTGCTACCCCCGGGGCGGGAGGGCCGAACGAGCAGTACTTC. Translating it yields CSATPGAGGPNEQYF.

The sample holds a few counts of this clone. The V gene is TRBV6-2 or TRBV6-3, the J gene TRBJ1-2; no definite D call. The V gene lost 0 bases and the J gene lost 1 base, with 12 bases spanning the gap. The CDR3 runs 16 residues. Per the germline V gene, CDR1 is MNHEY and CDR2 is SVGEGT. This CDR3 is CASSYSKVEVNYGYTF. The CDR3 coding sequence is TGTGCCAGCAGTTACTCGAAAGTCGAGGTTAACTATGGCTACACCTTC.

In this sample, this clone turned up many times. The rearrangement links TRBV5-1 to TRBJ2-5; maybe TRBD2 (6 bases). This CDR3 comprises 16 residues. The V end was cut by 5 bases, the J end by 1 base, with 18 bases between. The germline gives CDR1 SGHRS, CDR2 YFSETQ. The CDR3 region is CASRGDPLGGQETQYF. As DNA, the CDR3 is TGCGCCAGCAGAGGTGATCCCTTGGGGGGCCAAGAGACCCAGTACTTC.

The chain links TRBV20-1 to TRBJ2-1; maybe TRBD2 (5 bases). CDR1 is DFQATT and CDR2 is SNEGSKA in the germline V gene (reference sequence). The V end lost 5 bases, the J end lost 3 bases, and 14 bases lay between the germline ends. The CDR3 is made up of 14 amino acids. In DNA, the CDR3 is TGCAGTGCTCCGCGAAGAGGGCACTACAATGAGCAGTTCTTC. Translation: CSAPRRGHYNEQFF.